This TCR beta chain was documented in a study of shared clonotypes between healthy human individuals. As for the study in general: Researchers assigned three CD4 naive, three CD4 memory, two CD8 naive and one CD8 memory plate to each donor.

Libraries were prepared by immunoSEQ multiplex PCR; TCRdb keeps only in-frame clonotypes and omits some of them. Among some 200,000 clones listed, 80% to 95% were seen once. The V end was cut by 3 bases, the J end by 6 bases, with 13 bases between. Germline-derived CDR1 and CDR2 are SGDLS and YYNGEE. The CDR3 totals 13 residues. This chain links TRBV9 with TRBJ2-7; TRBD1 might be the D (6 bases). The TCR originated in a young woman in good health. Sequencing was done on a sample of naive CD4+ T cells sorted from blood. The subset was: CD45RA+ positively selected. The CDR3 protein is CASSALPGAEQYF. In nucleotides, the CDR3 is TGTGCCAGCAGCGCCCTCCCAGGGGCCGAGCAGTACTTC.